What follows describes a single T cell receptor (beta chain). Per germline, CDR1 DFQATT and CDR2 SNEGSKA (reference sequence). The CDR3 is 13 amino acids. V lost 2 bases and J 5 bases, leaving 12 bases between the germline ends. The data belong to a study of blood T cells in healthy people across ages. Sample-barcoded 5' priming and a J-beta primer mix drove a second PCR of roughly 7 to 11 cycles. Every cDNA was tagged by a template-switch adaptor with 12 random nucleotides. Paired-end reads containing CDR3 totaled no fewer than 3 million for each sample. TCRdb analysed the 5' RACE reads with MiXCR anew, one entry per CDR3 protein. The table records about 1.6 million distinct CDR3 sequences, 30% to 35% of them present only once.

The chain has TRBV20-1 and TRBJ2-5; D is possibly TRBD1 (5 bases). The sequenced sample was blood. The clonotype originates from a woman aged 30 to 39 in good health. The DNA for the CDR3 is TGCAGTGCTAGACAAGCCAAGGGGGAGACCCAGTACTTC. Its translation is CSARQAKGETQYF.